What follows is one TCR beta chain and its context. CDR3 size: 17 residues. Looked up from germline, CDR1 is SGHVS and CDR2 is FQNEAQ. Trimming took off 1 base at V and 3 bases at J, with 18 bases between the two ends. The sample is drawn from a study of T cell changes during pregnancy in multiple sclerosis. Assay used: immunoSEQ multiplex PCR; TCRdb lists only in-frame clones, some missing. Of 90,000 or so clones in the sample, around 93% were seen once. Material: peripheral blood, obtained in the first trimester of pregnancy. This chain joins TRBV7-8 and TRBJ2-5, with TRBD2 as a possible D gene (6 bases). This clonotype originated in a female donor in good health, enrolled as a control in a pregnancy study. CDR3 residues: CASSLVPRGWVEETQYF. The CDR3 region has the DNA TGTGCCAGCAGCTTAGTCCCGCGGGGATGGGTGGAAGAGACCCAGTACTTC.